These 23 T cell receptor beta chains originate from one sample sequenced in a study of blood T cell repertoires in COVID-19. The method was immunoSEQ multiplex PCR; TCRdb's version includes in-frame clones alone and lacks a portion of them. The sample carries 60,000 to 80,000 clones, 85% recorded once. The sample was peripheral blood. The origin of the receptors is a man between 50 and 59 years old with acute or convalescent COVID-19.

This clone occurred once. The rearrangement joins TRBV19 to TRBJ2-7; a weak D match, TRBD2 (6 bases). This CDR3 has 15 amino acids. In germline, CDR1 is LNHDA, CDR2 SQIVND (reference sequence). Trimming cost V 4 bases and J 5 bases, with 18 bases left between them. CDR3 amino acids: CASSNMRRERDEQYF. The DNA for the CDR3 is TGTGCCAGTAGTAATATGCGGAGGGAGCGCGACGAGCAGTACTTC. Looking up the rest from reference TRBV19 and TRBJ2-7 gives the full variable domain: DGGITQSPKYLFRKEGQNVTLSCEQNLNHDAMYWYRQDPGQGLRLIYYSQIVNDFQKGDIAEGYSVSREKKESFPLTVTSAQKNPTAFYLCASSNMRRERDEQYFGPGTRLTVT.

This clone has only a few counts. The J gene is TRBJ2-3, the V gene TRBV5-8; 13 nucleotides agree with TRBD2. The CDR3 is made up of 16 amino acids. Germline V gives CDR1 SGHTS, CDR2 YDEGEE. V was pared by 4 bases and J by 2 bases, with 4 bases of the junction left unmatched. CDR3 sequence: CASSRLAGGNTDTQYF. The CDR3 nucleotides read TGTGCCAGCAGCCGACTAGCGGGGGGAAACACAGATACGCAGTATTTT.

The chain joins TRBV27 to TRBJ2-7, with TRBD1 identical over 7 bases. The CDR3 loop spans 13 amino acids. V lost 8 bases to trimming and J lost 1 base; unmatched junction nucleotides: 5. CDR1 and CDR2 (germline): MNHEY, SMNVEV (reference sequence). The CDR3 loop is CASGWDRSYEQYF. CDR3 DNA: TGTGCCAGCGGTTGGGACAGATCCTACGAGCAGTACTTC.

The gene calls are TRBV5-5 and TRBJ2-4, with 8 bases fitting TRBD1. The CDR3 contains 19 residues. Per germline, CDR1 SGHKS and CDR2 YYEKEE (reference sequence). V trimming: 4 bases; J trimming: 0 bases; junction bases outside the gene matches: 15. The CDR3 DNA is TGTGCCAGCAGCCCCGACGTCAGGGGGCAGGCGATAGCCAAAAACATTCAGTACTTC. Encoded protein: CASSPDVRGQAIAKNIQYF.

The gene calls are TRBV9 and TRBJ1-2; 8 bases fit TRBD1. V lost 2 bases, J lost 1 base, and 4 bases stayed unmatched. The length of the CDR3 is 15 residues. The V gene's germline CDR1 is SGDLS and CDR2 YYNGEE. The CDR3 DNA reads TGTGCCAGCAGCGTCAAGACAGGGGTTAACTATGGCTACACCTTC. Its protein product is CASSVKTGVNYGYTF.

Comments on this clone: One base away lies a much larger clone, so this may be a sequencing read error. The rearrangement joins TRBV3-1 (or the pseudogene TRBV3-2) to TRBJ2-5; D possibly corresponds to TRBD2 (5 bases). CDR3 length: 15 residues. Germline CDR1 and CDR2: LGHDT and YNNKEL (reference sequence). DNA for the CDR3: TGTGCCAGCAGCCAAGACCAGGCTCGGGGAGAGGCCCAGTACTTC. It is translated as CASSQDQARGEAQYF.

The V call is TRBV4-1, the J call TRBJ2-2; possibly TRBD2 for D (6 bases). Trimming left V 5 bases short and J 6 bases short, with 13 bases between. Germline V gives CDR1 MGHRA, CDR2 YSYEKL. CDR3 length: 14 amino acids. The CDR3 DNA reads TGCGCCAGCAGCGTGCCGGGACTTTCCGGGGAGCTGTTTTTT. This translates into CASSVPGLSGELFF.

V is TRBV6-5 and J is TRBJ2-3, with TRBD2 identical over 11 bases. The CDR3 runs to 15 residues. V was pared by 7 bases and J by 6 bases, with 9 bases of the junction left unmatched. CDR1 is MNHEY, CDR2 SVGAGI, per germline. CDR3 coding DNA: TGTGCCAGCACAAGGCTAGCGGGGGGTTCCGATACGCAGTATTTT. This encodes CASTRLAGGSDTQYF.

The V and J genes are TRBV10-3 and TRBJ1-3, with a weak D call TRBD1 (6 bases). This CDR3 spans 14 amino acids. Trimming pared 5 bases from V and 0 bases from J, leaving 8 bases between. The V gene's germline CDR1 is ENHRY and CDR2 SYGVKD. The CDR3, as DNA: TGTGCCATCAGTCAACAGGGCTCTGGAAACACCATATATTTT. This translates into CAISQQGSGNTIYF.

The count of this clone is one. The chain has TRBV25-1 and TRBJ2-1; D perhaps matches TRBD2 (6 bases). Germline CDR1 MGHDK, CDR2 SYGVNS. The CDR3 runs to 12 residues. V lost 1 base, J lost 13 bases, and 11 bases lay in between. CDR3 residues: CASSESAGRQFF. CDR3 coding DNA: TGTGCCAGCAGTGAATCGGCGGGAAGACAGTTCTTC.

This clone was seen a handful of times. The rearrangement joins TRBV19 to TRBJ2-7; a possible D gene is TRBD1 (5 bases). The CDR3 has 14 amino acids. Germline assignment: CDR1 LNHDA and CDR2 SQIVND (reference sequence). Deletions cut 4 bases from V and 2 bases from J, with 12 bases between. The CDR3 reads CASSNRGSPYEQYF. The CDR3 DNA follows: TGTGCCAGTAGTAATAGGGGATCCCCCTACGAGCAGTACTTC. Looking up the rest from reference TRBV19 and TRBJ2-7 gives the full variable domain: DGGITQSPKYLFRKEGQNVTLSCEQNLNHDAMYWYRQDPGQGLRLIYYSQIVNDFQKGDIAEGYSVSREKKESFPLTVTSAQKNPTAFYLCASSNRGSPYEQYFGPGTRLTVT.

The chain employs TRBV7-8 and TRBJ1-2; D is uncertain. Trimming shortened V by 0 bases and J by 2 bases, and 10 bases separated the two germline ends. Per the germline V gene, CDR1 is SGHVS and CDR2 is FQNEAQ. CDR3 length: 15 amino acids. The CDR3 protein is CASSLADIENYGYTF. The CDR3 coding sequence is TGTGCCAGCAGCTTAGCCGATATAGAGAACTATGGCTACACCTTC. Full variable domain (rest looked up from reference TRBV7-8 and TRBJ1-2): GAGVSQSPRYKVAKRGQDVALRCDPISGHVSLFWYQQALGQGPEFLTYFQNEAQLDKSGLPSDRFFAERPEGSVSTLKIQRTQQEDSAVYLCASSLADIENYGYTFGSGTRLTVV.

The rearrangement uses TRBV6-2 or TRBV6-3 and TRBJ2-5; D is perhaps TRBD1 (7 bases). V lost 4 bases and J 5 bases, leaving 14 bases between the germline ends. The CDR3 runs 14 residues. Germline-derived CDR1 and CDR2 are MNHEY and SVGEGT. This CDR3 reads CASSFGGTVETQYF. In nucleotides, the CDR3 is TGTGCCAGCAGTTTCGGCGGGACAGTGGAGACCCAGTACTTC.

This chain uses TRBV5-6 with TRBJ2-1, with a tentative D call TRBD2 (7 bases). This CDR3 has 15 amino acids. Deletions cut 4 bases from V and 5 bases from J, with 16 bases between. Germline values: CDR1 SGHDT, CDR2 YYEEEE. The CDR3 here is CASSRLGGRNNEQFF. The CDR3 nucleotides are TGTGCCAGCAGCAGGCTGGGGGGGCGAAACAATGAGCAGTTCTTC.

This sequence joins TRBV3-1 (or the pseudogene TRBV3-2) and TRBJ1-2; D is uncertain. The CDR3 totals 14 residues. CDR1 and CDR2 from the germline V gene are LGHDT and YNNKEL (reference sequence). The ends were cut back, 2 bases at V and 3 bases at J, with 10 bases in the middle. The CDR3: CASSQSPGYYGYTF. The DNA of the CDR3 is TGTGCCAGCAGCCAAAGTCCGGGATACTATGGCTACACCTTC.

The chain combines TRBV10-2 with TRBJ2-5; 10 bases agree with TRBD2. Germline V gene lookup returns CDR1 WSHSY and CDR2 SAAADI. J lost 2 bases, V lost 0 bases, and 3 bases had no gene match. This CDR3 contains 16 residues. CDR3 bases: TGCGCCAGCAGTGAGTCCCTAGCGGGGGCTCAAGAGACCCAGTACTTC. Protein sequence: CASSESLAGAQETQYF.

This rearrangement joins TRBV10-3 to TRBJ2-2; 9 positions match TRBD1. The CDR3 is 16 amino acids. V trimming: 4 bases; J trimming: 0 bases; junction bases outside the gene matches: 3. In germline, CDR1 is ENHRY, CDR2 SYGVKD. CDR3 region: CAISGRDRANTGELFF. The CDR3 nucleotides read TGTGCCATCAGTGGCCGGGACAGGGCGAACACCGGGGAGCTGTTTTTT.

The chain employs TRBV2 and TRBJ2-1, with TRBD2 as a possible D gene (7 bases). V was cut by 1 base and J by 7 bases, with 14 bases left in between. The CDR3 spans 15 residues. Germline V gene sequence: CDR1 SNHLY, CDR2 FYNNEI. Here the CDR3 reads CASSEVGGRLNEQFF. The CDR3 bases are TGTGCCAGCAGTGAAGTGGGGGGGCGATTAAATGAGCAGTTCTTC.

The chain joins TRBV3-1 (or the pseudogene TRBV3-2) to TRBJ1-5; D possibly corresponds to TRBD1 (6 bases). This CDR3 is built from 13 residues. Germline CDR1 LGHDT, CDR2 YNNKEL (reference sequence). The V gene lost 6 bases and the J gene lost 4 bases, with 10 bases spanning the gap. The CDR3 DNA reads TGTGCCAGCAGTGCTACAGGGAATCAGCCCCAGCATTTT. This translates into CASSATGNQPQHF.

This chain links TRBV4-1 with TRBJ2-7; 9 bases align to TRBD1. Germline trimming cut 4 bases from V and 2 bases from J; bases unmatched to any gene: 6. The germline V gene encodes CDR1 MGHRA and CDR2 YSYEKL. This CDR3 has 15 residues. The CDR3 loop reads CASSRSGTGPYEQYF. CDR3 nucleotide sequence: TGCGCCAGCAGCCGGTCCGGGACAGGGCCCTACGAGCAGTACTTC.

This sequence joins TRBV10-1 and TRBJ2-7; tentatively, D is TRBD2 (5 bases). The CDR3 has 14 amino acids. V shed 3 bases and J shed 3 bases, with 12 bases lying between them. The V gene's germline CDR1 is WNHNN and CDR2 SYGVQD (reference sequence). The chain's CDR3 is CASSEPGKVYEQYF. In DNA form, the CDR3 reads TGCGCCAGCAGTGAACCGGGGAAGGTCTACGAGCAGTACTTC.

The CDR3, as DNA: TGTGCCAGCAGCGTAGGAGTGTCGGGACAGGGGGCGAAGGAAAATTCACCCCTCCACTTT. It codes for CASSVGVSGQGAKENSPLHF. V usage is TRBV9 and J usage is TRBJ1-6; 12 nucleotides align to TRBD1. V lost 0 bases and J lost 7; bases outside the gene matches: 14. CDR3 length: 20 amino acids. Germline assignment: CDR1 SGDLS and CDR2 YYNGEE.

The J gene is TRBJ1-1, the V gene TRBV2, with 7 bases lining up with TRBD1. Germline CDR1 and CDR2: SNHLY and FYNNEI. The ends lost 5 bases at V and 1 base at J; junction bases unmatched: 4. The CDR3 contains 14 residues. The CDR3 DNA reads as TGTGCCAGCAGTCAGGGGGAGAGGAACACTGAAGCTTTCTTT. As protein: CASSQGERNTEAFF.